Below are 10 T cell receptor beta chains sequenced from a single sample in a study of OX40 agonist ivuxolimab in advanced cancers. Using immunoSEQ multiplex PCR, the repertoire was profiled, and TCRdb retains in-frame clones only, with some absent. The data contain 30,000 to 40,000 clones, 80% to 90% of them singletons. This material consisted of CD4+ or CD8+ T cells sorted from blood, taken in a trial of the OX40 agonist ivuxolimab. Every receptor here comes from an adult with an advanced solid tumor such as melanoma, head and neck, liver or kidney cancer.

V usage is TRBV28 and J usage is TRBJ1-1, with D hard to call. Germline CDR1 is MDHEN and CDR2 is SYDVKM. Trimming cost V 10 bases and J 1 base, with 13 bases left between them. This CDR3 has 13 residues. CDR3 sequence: CATLMGGNTEAFF. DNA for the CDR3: TGTGCCACCCTGATGGGTGGGAACACTGAAGCTTTCTTT.

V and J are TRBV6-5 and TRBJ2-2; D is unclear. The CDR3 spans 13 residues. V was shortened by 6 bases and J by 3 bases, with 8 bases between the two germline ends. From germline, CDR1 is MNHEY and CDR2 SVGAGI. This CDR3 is CASRMQDTGELFF. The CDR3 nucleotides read TGTGCCAGCAGGATGCAGGACACCGGGGAGCTGTTTTTT.

CDR3 DNA sequence: TGTGCCAGCAGCTTGGAGGGGTCCGCCGAGCAGTACTTC. It is translated as CASSLEGSAEQYF. The gene calls are TRBV5-5 and TRBJ2-7, with D possibly TRBD1 on 5 matching bases. The germline gives CDR1 SGHKS, CDR2 YYEKEE (reference sequence). Trimming took 0 bases from V and 6 from J, leaving 10 bases between them. This CDR3 spans 13 amino acids.

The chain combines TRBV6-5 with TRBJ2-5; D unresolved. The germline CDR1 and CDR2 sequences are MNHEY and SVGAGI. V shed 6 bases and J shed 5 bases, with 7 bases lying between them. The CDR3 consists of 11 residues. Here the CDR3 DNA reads TGTGCCAGCAGAGGATATGAGACCCAGTACTTC. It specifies CASRGYETQYF.

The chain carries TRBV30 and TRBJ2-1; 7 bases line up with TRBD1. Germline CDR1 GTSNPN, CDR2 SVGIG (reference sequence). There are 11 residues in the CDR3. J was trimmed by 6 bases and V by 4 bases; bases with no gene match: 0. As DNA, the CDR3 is TGTGCCTGGACAGGGGGCAATGAGCAGTTCTTC. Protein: CAWTGGNEQFF.

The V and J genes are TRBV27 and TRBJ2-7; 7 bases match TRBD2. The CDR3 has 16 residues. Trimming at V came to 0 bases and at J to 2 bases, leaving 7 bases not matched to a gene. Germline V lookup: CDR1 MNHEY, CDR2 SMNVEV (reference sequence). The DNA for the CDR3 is TGTGCCAGCAGTTTATCGGGGGGGACCGAACCCTACGAGCAGTACTTC. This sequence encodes CASSLSGGTEPYEQYF.

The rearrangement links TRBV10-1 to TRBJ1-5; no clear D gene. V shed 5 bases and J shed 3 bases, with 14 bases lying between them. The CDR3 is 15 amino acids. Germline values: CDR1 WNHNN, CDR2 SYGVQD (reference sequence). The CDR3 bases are TGCGCCAGCAGTACTGACGGGATCCCCAATCAGCCCCAGCATTTT. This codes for CASSTDGIPNQPQHF.

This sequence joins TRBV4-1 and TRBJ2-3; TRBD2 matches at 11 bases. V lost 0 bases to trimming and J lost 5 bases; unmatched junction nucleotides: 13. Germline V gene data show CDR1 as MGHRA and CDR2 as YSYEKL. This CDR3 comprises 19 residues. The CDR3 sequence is CASSQDPPGLAGGQDTQYF. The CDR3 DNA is TGCGCCAGCAGCCAAGACCCCCCTGGGCTAGCGGGGGGCCAAGATACGCAGTATTTT.

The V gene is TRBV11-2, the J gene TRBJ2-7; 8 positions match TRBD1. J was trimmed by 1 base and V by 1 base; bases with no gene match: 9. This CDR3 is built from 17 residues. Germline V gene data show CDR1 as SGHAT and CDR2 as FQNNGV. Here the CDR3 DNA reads TGTGCCAGCAGCTTAGCGGCGGGGCACAGGGGGTCCTACGAGCAGTACTTC. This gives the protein CASSLAAGHRGSYEQYF.

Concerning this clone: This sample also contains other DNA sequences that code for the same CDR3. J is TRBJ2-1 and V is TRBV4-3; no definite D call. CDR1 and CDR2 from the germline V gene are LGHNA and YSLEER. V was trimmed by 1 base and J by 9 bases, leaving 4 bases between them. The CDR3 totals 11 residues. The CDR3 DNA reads TGCGCCAGCAGCCAAGGGGGTGAGCAGTTCTTC. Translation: CASSQGGEQFF.